This T cell receptor beta chain comes out of a study of blood T cell repertoires in COVID-19. Study in general: The cDNA or gDNA used as material had been derived from T cells, B-cell-depleted T cells, or PBMCs.

The CDR3 spans 12 residues. V was shortened by 7 bases and J by 6 bases, with 12 bases between the two germline ends. Germline values: CDR1 SNHLY, CDR2 FYNNEI. A single count supports this clone. TCRdb keeps only in-frame clones here, not all; method: immunoSEQ multiplex PCR. The sample contains 250,000 or so clones, 85% to 90% of which appear only once. Cohorts were assigned according to the clinical history that participants reported. This chain connects TRBV2 to TRBJ1-2; the D is unclear. Sequenced input: PBMCs or T cells enriched from blood (not recorded which). This TCR derives from a man between 50 and 59 years old who had been exposed to COVID-19. CDR3 protein: CASNKEVDGYTF. CDR3 DNA sequence: TGTGCCAGCAATAAAGAGGTTGATGGCTACACCTTC.